This T cell receptor (beta chain) was sequenced during a study of CDR3 diversity in severe acne. Using its own MiXCR run on the PCR reads, TCRdb lists one record per CDR3 protein. The sample carries over 85,000 distinct CDR3 sequences, 51% recorded once. The V and J ends lost 0 bases and 2 bases, in that order; junction bases with no gene match: 8. Germline CDR1 is MNHEY and CDR2 is SMNVEV (reference sequence). The CDR3 contains 18 residues. The source material was blood. The genes are TRBV27 and TRBJ2-3, with 10 bases aligning to TRBD2. The origin of this receptor is a male donor with acne. The CDR3 sequence: CASSLSVERGGLTDTQYF. For the CDR3, the DNA is TGTGCCAGCAGTTTATCGGTGGAGCGGGGGGGCCTCACAGATACGCAGTATTTT.